Listed below are T cell receptor beta chains from one sample, sequenced in a study of radiation and T cells in renal cell carcinoma. Some clones are missing from TCRdb's copy, which holds only in-frame ones; the method was immunoSEQ multiplex PCR. Of roughly 150,000 clones listed, roughly 90% are singletons. The starting material was blood, obtained from a patient whose treatment included radiotherapy and nephrectomy. The receptors stem from a woman aged 50 to 60 with renal cell carcinoma. CDR3s include the opening cysteine and the closing phenylalanine or tryptophan. A D gene is named only where the DNA matches it firmly. For some rows the clone size is stated as once, few or many, or as a class when expanded; others skip it.

j_gene: TRBJ1-2
len: 12
v_gene: TRBV6-1
abundance: -
d_gene: -
CDR3nt: TGTGCCAGCAGTGAATCGGGGGATGGCTACACCTTC
CDR3aa: CASSESGDGYTF

j_gene: TRBJ2-5
len: 12
v_gene: TRBV5-1
abundance: -
d_gene: TRBD2
CDR3nt: TGCGCCAGCAGATCGGGAGGGTCGGGGCAGTACTTC
CDR3aa: CASRSGGSGQYF

j_gene: TRBJ1-1
len: 16
v_gene: TRBV6-5
abundance: -
d_gene: -
CDR3nt: TGTGCCAGCAGTTACTCGACGGTGCGGAAGAACACTGAAGCTTTCTTT
CDR3aa: CASSYSTVRKNTEAFF

j_gene: TRBJ1-2
len: 14
v_gene: TRBV19
abundance: -
d_gene: -
CDR3nt: TGTGCCAGTAGTATAAGGGGGGCCAGGTATGGCTACACCTTC
CDR3aa: CASSIRGARYGYTF

j_gene: TRBJ2-7
len: 13
v_gene: TRBV7-9
abundance: -
d_gene: -
CDR3nt: TGTGCCAGCAGTCGAGACTCCGTTGGGGAGCAGTACTTC
CDR3aa: CASSRDSVGEQYF

j_gene: TRBJ2-7
len: 14
v_gene: TRBV7-9
abundance: few
d_gene: -
CDR3nt: TGTGCCAGCAGCGAAACTCCCAGATCCTACGAGCAGTACTTC
CDR3aa: CASSETPRSYEQYF

j_gene: TRBJ2-5
len: 15
v_gene: TRBV29-1
abundance: -
d_gene: -
CDR3nt: TGCAGCGTCCCCCGAGCACAGCGGCTGCAAGAGACCCAGTACTTC
CDR3aa: CSVPRAQRLQETQYF

j_gene: TRBJ1-1
len: 13
v_gene: TRBV7-3
abundance: -
d_gene: -
CDR3nt: TGTGCCAGCAGCCTGAGTCCAGGGACTGAAGCTTTCTTT
CDR3aa: CASSLSPGTEAFF

j_gene: TRBJ1-1
len: 13
v_gene: TRBV7-6
abundance: few
d_gene: -
CDR3nt: TGTGCCAGCAGCTTGACAGAGAACACTGAAGCTTTCTTT
CDR3aa: CASSLTENTEAFF

j_gene: TRBJ1-6
len: 15
v_gene: TRBV10-3
abundance: -
d_gene: -
CDR3nt: TGTGCCATCAGGGACCTTCTGGGAAGGAATTCACCCCTCCACTTT
CDR3aa: CAIRDLLGRNSPLHF

j_gene: TRBJ2-1
len: 10
v_gene: TRBV29-1
abundance: -
d_gene: -
CDR3nt: TGCAGCGTTGCACTAAATGAGCAGTTCTTC
CDR3aa: CSVALNEQFF

j_gene: TRBJ1-6
len: 15
v_gene: TRBV6-5
abundance: -
d_gene: TRBD1
CDR3nt: TGTGCCAGCAGTTTACAGGGGTTACATAATTCACCCCTCCACTTT
CDR3aa: CASSLQGLHNSPLHF

j_gene: TRBJ1-2
len: 14
v_gene: TRBV29-1
abundance: -
d_gene: -
CDR3nt: TGCAGCGTTGAATTAAACGCCTTAGGAAATGGCTACACCTTC
CDR3aa: CSVELNALGNGYTF

j_gene: TRBJ2-6
len: 19
v_gene: TRBV7-6
abundance: -
d_gene: TRBD2
CDR3nt: TGTGCCAGCAGCCTCGCAGCGGGGGCTTATAGCTCTGGGGCCAACGTCCTGACTTTC
CDR3aa: CASSLAAGAYSSGANVLTF

j_gene: TRBJ1-6
len: 13
v_gene: TRBV2
abundance: few
d_gene: -
CDR3nt: TGTGCCAGCAGAGAGGGGCCCAGTTCACCCCTCCACTTT
CDR3aa: CASREGPSSPLHF

j_gene: TRBJ1-1
len: 17
v_gene: TRBV10-3
abundance: -
d_gene: TRBD1
CDR3nt: TGTGCCATCAGTGAAAGGAGGGGGACAGGGGCGTACACTGAAGCTTTCTTT
CDR3aa: CAISERRGTGAYTEAFF

j_gene: TRBJ2-3
len: 13
v_gene: TRBV19
abundance: -
d_gene: -
CDR3nt: TGTGCCAGTAGATCAAGAGGGACAGATACGCAGTATTTT
CDR3aa: CASRSRGTDTQYF

j_gene: TRBJ1-1
len: 14
v_gene: TRBV27
abundance: -
d_gene: -
CDR3nt: TGTGCCAGCAGTTTAAGACAGCCGAACACTGAAGCTTTCTTT
CDR3aa: CASSLRQPNTEAFF

j_gene: TRBJ1-5
len: 15
v_gene: TRBV19
abundance: -
d_gene: TRBD1
CDR3nt: TGTGCCAGTAATACGGTCCGGACAGGGGTCCAGCCCCAGCATTTT
CDR3aa: CASNTVRTGVQPQHF

j_gene: TRBJ2-2
len: 19
v_gene: TRBV5-1
abundance: -
d_gene: -
CDR3nt: TGCGCCAGCAGCTTGCGACGGAACGGTGACCACCCGAACACCGGGGAGCTGTTTTTT
CDR3aa: CASSLRRNGDHPNTGELFF

j_gene: TRBJ1-2
len: 13
v_gene: TRBV5-4
abundance: -
d_gene: -
CDR3nt: TGTGCCAGCAGCCCCGGGGGGGTCAGTGGCTACACCTTC
CDR3aa: CASSPGGVSGYTF

j_gene: TRBJ2-1
len: 14
v_gene: TRBV7-9
abundance: few
d_gene: TRBD2
CDR3nt: TGTGCCAGCAGCACCGGGACTAGTTACAATGAGCAGTTCTTC
CDR3aa: CASSTGTSYNEQFF

j_gene: TRBJ2-2
len: 14
v_gene: TRBV19
abundance: once
d_gene: -
CDR3nt: TGTGCCAGTAGTGCCTCTAGGGTAACCGGGGAGCTGTTTTTT
CDR3aa: CASSASRVTGELFF

j_gene: TRBJ2-5
len: 15
v_gene: TRBV7-8
abundance: -
d_gene: -
CDR3nt: TGTGCCAGCAGCTTAGGACTTCCCTCCTCGGAGACCCAGTACTTC
CDR3aa: CASSLGLPSSETQYF

j_gene: TRBJ1-2
len: 13
v_gene: TRBV7-2
abundance: -
d_gene: TRBD1
CDR3nt: TGTGCCAGCAGCTTAGGACAGGGAGAAGGCTACACCTTC
CDR3aa: CASSLGQGEGYTF

j_gene: TRBJ1-1
len: 15
v_gene: TRBV5-6
abundance: -
d_gene: TRBD1
CDR3nt: TGTGCCAGCAGCGTAAATTCAGGGGGTCTCACTGAAGCTTTCTTT
CDR3aa: CASSVNSGGLTEAFF

j_gene: TRBJ2-6
len: 14
v_gene: TRBV9
abundance: -
d_gene: -
CDR3nt: TGTGCCAGCAGCCAAGATCCCGGGGCCAACGTCCTGACTTTC
CDR3aa: CASSQDPGANVLTF

j_gene: TRBJ2-3
len: 15
v_gene: TRBV30
abundance: -
d_gene: TRBD1
CDR3nt: TGTGCCTGGACCCCCGGGACAGCAACGACAGATACGCAGTATTTT
CDR3aa: CAWTPGTATTDTQYF

j_gene: TRBJ2-1
len: 13
v_gene: TRBV10-2
abundance: few
d_gene: -
CDR3nt: TGCGCCAGCGAACAGAAATCCTCCAATGAGCAGTTCTTC
CDR3aa: CASEQKSSNEQFF

j_gene: TRBJ2-7
len: 14
v_gene: TRBV15
abundance: -
d_gene: -
CDR3nt: TGTGCCACCAGCAGAGAGTTCCAGGGCTACGAGCAGTACTTC
CDR3aa: CATSREFQGYEQYF

j_gene: TRBJ2-7
len: 17
v_gene: TRBV6-1
abundance: -
d_gene: TRBD2
CDR3nt: TGTGCCAGCAGTGCGACTAGCGGGGGGTACGAGACATACGAGCAGTACTTC
CDR3aa: CASSATSGGYETYEQYF

j_gene: TRBJ1-1
len: 12
v_gene: TRBV29-1
abundance: -
d_gene: -
CDR3nt: TGCAGCGTTGTACGGGTGAACACTGAAGCTTTCTTT
CDR3aa: CSVVRVNTEAFF

j_gene: TRBJ1-1
len: 14
v_gene: TRBV7-3
abundance: -
d_gene: -
CDR3nt: TGTGCCAGCAGCTCTTCCGGGACGAACACTGAAGCTTTCTTT
CDR3aa: CASSSSGTNTEAFF

j_gene: TRBJ2-6
len: 18
v_gene: TRBV11-2
abundance: -
d_gene: TRBD1
CDR3nt: TGTGCCAGCAGCGTAATGACAGGGGGCATCTCTGGGGCCAACGTCCTGACTTTC
CDR3aa: CASSVMTGGISGANVLTF

j_gene: TRBJ1-6
len: 15
v_gene: TRBV6-5
abundance: -
d_gene: TRBD1
CDR3nt: TGTGCCAGCAGTCCCCGGGACAGGGTTAATTCACCCCTCCACTTT
CDR3aa: CASSPRDRVNSPLHF

j_gene: TRBJ1-5
len: 17
v_gene: TRBV14
abundance: -
d_gene: TRBD1
CDR3nt: TGTGCCAGCAGCCATTTACGTACGGGGACAGATAATCAGCCCCAGCATTTT
CDR3aa: CASSHLRTGTDNQPQHF

j_gene: TRBJ2-3
len: 15
v_gene: TRBV10-1
abundance: -
d_gene: -
CDR3nt: TGCGCCAGCAGCGCCGGAGCGCGAGGCACAGATACGCAGTATTTT
CDR3aa: CASSAGARGTDTQYF

j_gene: TRBJ1-4
len: 15
v_gene: TRBV7-9
abundance: -
d_gene: -
CDR3nt: TGTGCCAGCAGCTTAGTTTCAGGGTTTAATGAAAAACTGTTTTTT
CDR3aa: CASSLVSGFNEKLFF

j_gene: TRBJ2-3
len: 15
v_gene: TRBV6-1
abundance: -
d_gene: -
CDR3nt: TGTGCCAGCAGTGATACGGGAAGGGGCACAGATACGCAGTATTTT
CDR3aa: CASSDTGRGTDTQYF

j_gene: TRBJ1-6
len: 19
v_gene: TRBV12-5
abundance: -
d_gene: -
CDR3nt: TGTGCTAGTGGTTTGGAGACAGGTTCTTCAGGGGAAGTTAATTCACCCCTCCACTTT
CDR3aa: CASGLETGSSGEVNSPLHF

j_gene: TRBJ1-2
len: 16
v_gene: TRBV18
abundance: -
d_gene: -
CDR3nt: TGTGCCAGCTCTCCAACCGCAGGAGCGACTAACTATGGCTACACCTTC
CDR3aa: CASSPTAGATNYGYTF

j_gene: TRBJ1-4
len: 14
v_gene: TRBV2
abundance: -
d_gene: TRBD1
CDR3nt: TGTGCCAGCAGTCGGGACAGTAAGGATGAAAAACTGTTTTTT
CDR3aa: CASSRDSKDEKLFF

j_gene: TRBJ1-1
len: 13
v_gene: TRBV5-1
abundance: -
d_gene: -
CDR3nt: TGCGCCAGCAGCTTGGGGGCAGGGACTGAAGCTTTCTTT
CDR3aa: CASSLGAGTEAFF

j_gene: TRBJ1-1
len: 14
v_gene: TRBV10-3
abundance: -
d_gene: -
CDR3nt: TGTGCCATCAGGAGGGGGATACTGAACACTGAAGCTTTCTTT
CDR3aa: CAIRRGILNTEAFF

j_gene: TRBJ1-2
len: 12
v_gene: TRBV7-3
abundance: -
d_gene: -
CDR3nt: TGTGCCAGCGGGGAGAGGGGTGGAGGCTACACCTTC
CDR3aa: CASGERGGGYTF

j_gene: TRBJ1-5
len: 13
v_gene: TRBV7-2
abundance: -
d_gene: -
CDR3nt: TGTGCCAGCAGCGAAAGTAGCAATCAGCCCCAGCATTTT
CDR3aa: CASSESSNQPQHF

j_gene: TRBJ1-5
len: 14
v_gene: TRBV6-5
abundance: -
d_gene: -
CDR3nt: TGTGCCAGCAGTTACTCAGGGAACAATCAGCCCCAGCATTTT
CDR3aa: CASSYSGNNQPQHF

j_gene: TRBJ1-1
len: 14
v_gene: TRBV6-6
abundance: once
d_gene: -
CDR3nt: TGTGCCAGCAGCCCCCCAGGGGTGAACACTGAAGCTTTCTTT
CDR3aa: CASSPPGVNTEAFF

j_gene: TRBJ2-2
len: 15
v_gene: TRBV6-6
abundance: -
d_gene: TRBD2
CDR3nt: TGTGCCAGCAGTCGAAGCGGGGTTTACACCGGGGAGCTGTTTTTT
CDR3aa: CASSRSGVYTGELFF

j_gene: TRBJ2-1
len: 14
v_gene: TRBV6-5
abundance: many
d_gene: TRBD1
CDR3nt: TGTGCCAGCAGACAGGGGGACTCCTACAATGAGCAGTTCTTC
CDR3aa: CASRQGDSYNEQFF